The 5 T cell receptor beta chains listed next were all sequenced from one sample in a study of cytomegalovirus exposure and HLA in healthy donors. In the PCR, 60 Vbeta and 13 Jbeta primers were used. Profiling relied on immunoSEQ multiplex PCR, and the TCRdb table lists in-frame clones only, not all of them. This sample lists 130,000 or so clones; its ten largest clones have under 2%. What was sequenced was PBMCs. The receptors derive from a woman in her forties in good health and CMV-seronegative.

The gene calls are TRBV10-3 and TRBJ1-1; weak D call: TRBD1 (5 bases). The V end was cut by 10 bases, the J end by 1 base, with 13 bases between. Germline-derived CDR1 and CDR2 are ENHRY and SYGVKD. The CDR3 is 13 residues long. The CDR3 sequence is CATQRGPNTEAFF. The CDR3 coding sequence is TGTGCCACTCAGCGGGGCCCGAACACTGAAGCTTTCTTT.

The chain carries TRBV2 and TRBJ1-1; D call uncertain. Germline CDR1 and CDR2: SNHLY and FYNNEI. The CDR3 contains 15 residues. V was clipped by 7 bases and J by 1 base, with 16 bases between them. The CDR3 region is CASTPGRRGNTEAFF. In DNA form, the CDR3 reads TGTGCCAGCACCCCGGGGAGGAGAGGGAACACTGAAGCTTTCTTT.

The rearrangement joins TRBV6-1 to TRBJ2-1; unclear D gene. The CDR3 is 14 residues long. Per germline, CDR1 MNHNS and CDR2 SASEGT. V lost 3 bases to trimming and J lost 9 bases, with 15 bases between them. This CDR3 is CASSDPNTGGEQFF. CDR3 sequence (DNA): TGTGCCAGCAGTGACCCAAATACCGGCGGTGAGCAGTTCTTC.

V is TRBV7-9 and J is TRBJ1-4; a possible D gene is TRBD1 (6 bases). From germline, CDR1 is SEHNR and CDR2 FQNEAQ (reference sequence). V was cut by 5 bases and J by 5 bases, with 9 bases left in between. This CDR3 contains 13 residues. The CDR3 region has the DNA TGTGCCAGCAGCCTTCAGGGGAATGAAAAACTGTTTTTT. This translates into CASSLQGNEKLFF.

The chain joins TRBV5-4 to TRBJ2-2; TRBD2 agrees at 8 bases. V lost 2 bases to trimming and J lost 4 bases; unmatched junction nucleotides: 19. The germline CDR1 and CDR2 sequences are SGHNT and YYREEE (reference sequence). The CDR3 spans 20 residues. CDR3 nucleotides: TGTGCCAGCAGCTTACCTTCGGGAGGGGCGCAGGATACGAGCACCGGGGAGCTGTTTTTT. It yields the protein CASSLPSGGAQDTSTGELFF.